The T cell receptor beta chain described here comes from a study of regulatory T cells in long-lasting Graves disease. Study-wide findings and caveats: Thyroid tissue went unstudied; only peripheral blood was examined.

The CDR3 spans 18 residues. The V and J ends lost 7 bases and 0 bases, in that order; junction bases with no gene match: 6. Many counts were recorded for this clonotype. Antigen: not known. Time point: newly diagnosed GD, antithyroid drugs for less than 3 months. Isolated PBMC RNA provided the starting material for the TCR library. To make TCR beta libraries, researchers used iRepertoire HTBI primers and Arm-PCR of CDR3 regions. One entry per CDR3 protein, called by TCRdb with MiXCR from the multiplex PCR reads. The sample lists under 300,000 distinct CDR3 sequences, 20% seen once, with 14% in the top ten.

V and J are TRBV12-3 or TRBV12-4 and TRBJ2-6; 13 nucleotides align to TRBD2. The source is a female donor with Graves disease. Sequenced material: peripheral blood mononuclear cells (PBMCs), taken at new diagnosis, from a patient treated with antithyroid drugs. The CDR3 sequence is CASTSGLAGNSGANVLTF. CDR3 coding DNA: TGTGCCAGCACCTCGGGACTAGCGGGAAACTCTGGGGCCAACGTCCTGACTTTC.